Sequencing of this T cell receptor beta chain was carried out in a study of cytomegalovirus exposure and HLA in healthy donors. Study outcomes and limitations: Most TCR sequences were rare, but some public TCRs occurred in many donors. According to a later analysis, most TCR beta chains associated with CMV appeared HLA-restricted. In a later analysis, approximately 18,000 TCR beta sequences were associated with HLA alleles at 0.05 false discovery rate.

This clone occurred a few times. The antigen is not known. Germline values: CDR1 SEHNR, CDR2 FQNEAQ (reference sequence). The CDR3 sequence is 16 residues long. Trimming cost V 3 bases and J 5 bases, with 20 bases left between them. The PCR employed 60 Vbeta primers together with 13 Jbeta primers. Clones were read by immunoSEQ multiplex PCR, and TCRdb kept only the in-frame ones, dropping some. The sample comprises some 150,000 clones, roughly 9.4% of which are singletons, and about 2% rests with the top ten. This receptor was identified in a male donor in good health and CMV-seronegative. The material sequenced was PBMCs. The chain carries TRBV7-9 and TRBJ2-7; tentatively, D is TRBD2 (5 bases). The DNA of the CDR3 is TGTGCCAGCAGCTTCAATAGCGCCGTAGAGGGTGACGAGCAGTACTTC. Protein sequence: CASSFNSAVEGDEQYF.